This T cell receptor (beta chain) was captured by sequencing in a study of identical twins. Study results and caveats: Recombination models fit unrelated individuals' TCR alpha sharing but underestimated twins'. In zero-insertion analyses, partial confounding could arise from invariant MAIT and iNKT cells.

Each CDR3 protein gets one entry after TCRdb re-called the 5' RACE reads with MiXCR. The sample consists of roughly 1,500,000 distinct CDR3 sequences, less than 35% of them appearing once. This clonotype was seen a few times. Its antigen is unidentified. The CDR3 is made up of 14 amino acids. Looked up from germline, CDR1 is MNHEY and CDR2 is SMNVEV (reference sequence). Trimming cost V 4 bases and J 7 bases, with 14 bases left between them. Sequencing was done on a sample of cord blood. The sequence came from a newborn girl in good health. This chain uses TRBV27 with TRBJ1-5; possibly TRBD1 for D (6 bases). CDR3 nucleotide sequence: TGTGCCAGCAGTTATTCGCGGGGGCGACAGCCCCAGCATTTT. The encoded protein is CASSYSRGRQPQHF.